The entry that follows covers one TCR beta chain sequence. Its antigen is still unknown. The study ran its PCR with 60 Vbeta and 13 Jbeta primers. Some clones are missing from TCRdb's copy, which holds only in-frame ones; the method was immunoSEQ multiplex PCR. The repertoire holds 150,000 or so clones, with around four fifths as singletons. This entry comes from a study of cytomegalovirus exposure and HLA in healthy donors. Study context: An early release of data contained about 85 million unique TCRs, which came from HLA-typed donors. Study-wide points: Later findings reportedly placed an Asian-associated ancestry cluster below the roughly 700-donor mean for N-insertions.

Germline V gene data show CDR1 as SGHRS and CDR2 as YFSETQ. V lost 0 bases and J lost 2, with 9 bases in between. The CDR3 runs 14 residues. The chain is built from TRBV5-1 and TRBJ2-7; D possibly corresponds to TRBD1 (6 bases). Sequenced sample: PBMCs. The sequence was obtained from a man in his fifties in good health and CMV-seropositive. The CDR3 sequence is CASSLETGPYEQYF. CDR3 in DNA: TGCGCCAGCAGCTTGGAGACAGGCCCCTACGAGCAGTACTTC. The full variable domain, with the rest looked up from reference TRBV5-1 and TRBJ2-7, is KAGVTQTPRYLIKTRGQQVTLSCSPISGHRSVSWYQQTPGQGLQFLFEYFSETQRNKGNFPGRFSGRQFSNSRSEMNVSTLELGDSALYLCASSLETGPYEQYFGPGTRLTVT.